This TCR beta chain is from a study of beta chain features in type 1 diabetes. For this clone: Its antigen is unknown.

Study outcomes and limitations: Type 1 diabetes patients had fewer VDJ junction insertions and more deletions. TCRB CDR3 length was moderately but significantly reduced in all four CD4+ subsets of Type 1 diabetes patients.

The study reverse transcribed the entire isolated RNA, so it sequenced expressed TCRB transcripts. Profiling relied on immunoSEQ multiplex PCR, and the TCRdb table lists in-frame clones only, not all of them. This sample has about 23,000 clones; 69% occur once, and the top ten carry about 4%. CDR1 and CDR2 from the germline V gene are SGHAT and FQNNGV. The CDR3 totals 12 residues. V was clipped by 1 base and J by 8 bases, with 8 bases between them. The chain joins TRBV11-2 to TRBJ2-5; D remains ambiguous. Sequencing was done on a sample of Tregs from blood. The sequence derives from a man aged 18 to 30 with type 1 diabetes. CDR3 residues: CASSLAVSTQYF. The CDR3 DNA reads TGTGCCAGCAGCTTAGCTGTCTCCACCCAGTACTTC. Filled out from reference TRBV11-2 and TRBJ2-5, the complete variable domain reads EAGVAQSPRYKIIEKRQSVAFWCNPISGHATLYWYQQILGQGPKLLIQFQNNGVVDDSQLPKDRFSAERLKGVDSTLKIQPAKLEDSAVYLCASSLAVSTQYFGPGTRLLVL.